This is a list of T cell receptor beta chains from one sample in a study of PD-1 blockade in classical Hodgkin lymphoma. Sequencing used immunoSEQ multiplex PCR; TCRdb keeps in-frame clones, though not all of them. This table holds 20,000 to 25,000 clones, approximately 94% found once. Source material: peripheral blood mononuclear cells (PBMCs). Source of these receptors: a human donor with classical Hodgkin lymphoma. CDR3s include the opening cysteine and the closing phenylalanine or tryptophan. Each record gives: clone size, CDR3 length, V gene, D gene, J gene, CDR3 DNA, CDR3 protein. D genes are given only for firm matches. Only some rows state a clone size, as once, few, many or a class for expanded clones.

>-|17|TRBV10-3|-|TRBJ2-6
TGTGCCATCAGTCCCGGGACGGCTTTCTCTGGGGCCAACGTCCTGACTTTC
CAISPGTAFSGANVLTF
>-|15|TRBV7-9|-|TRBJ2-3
TGTGCCAGCAGCTTAGGAGACACCCACACAGATACGCAGTATTTT
CASSLGDTHTDTQYF
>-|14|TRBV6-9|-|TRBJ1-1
TGTGCCAGCACCGAAGGGGGGAAGAACACTGAAGCTTTCTTT
CASTEGGKNTEAFF
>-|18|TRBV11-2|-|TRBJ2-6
TGTGCCAGCAGCCCAAGCCCGGGACGCAGCTCTGGGGCCAACGTCCTGACTTTC
CASSPSPGRSSGANVLTF
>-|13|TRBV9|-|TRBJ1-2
TGTGCCAGCAGCGAGGACAACTCCTATGGCTACACCTTC
CASSEDNSYGYTF
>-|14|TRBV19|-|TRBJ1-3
TGTGCCACCTCCTCACAGGTCTCTGGAAACACCATATATTTT
CATSSQVSGNTIYF
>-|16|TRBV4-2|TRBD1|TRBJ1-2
TGTGCCAGCAGCCAAGTTTCAACAGGGGGAACCTATGGCTACACCTTC
CASSQVSTGGTYGYTF
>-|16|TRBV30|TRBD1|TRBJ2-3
TGTGCCTGGAGGACGACAGGGCTTGAGCCTCGGGATACGCAGTATTTT
CAWRTTGLEPRDTQYF
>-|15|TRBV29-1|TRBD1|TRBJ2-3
TGCAGCGTTGAAGGGCTACAGGGGGCGGCAGATACGCAGTATTTT
CSVEGLQGAADTQYF
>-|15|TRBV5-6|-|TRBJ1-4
TGTGCCAGCAGGCTGGGGGCTGCAACTAATGAAAAACTGTTTTTT
CASRLGAATNEKLFF
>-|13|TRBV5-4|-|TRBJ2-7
TGTGCCAGCAGCTTGGCGTGGAGCTACGAGCAGTACTTC
CASSLAWSYEQYF
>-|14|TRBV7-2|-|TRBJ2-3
TGTGCCAGCAGCCTTAGCCATAGCTCAGATACGCAGTATTTT
CASSLSHSSDTQYF
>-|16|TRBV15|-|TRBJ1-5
TGTGCCACCAGCAGAGAAGGACCCCGGAGCAATCAGCCCCAGCATTTT
CATSREGPRSNQPQHF
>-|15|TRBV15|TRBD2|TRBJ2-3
TGTGCCACCAGCATTAGGACTAGCGGCACAGATACGCAGTATTTT
CATSIRTSGTDTQYF
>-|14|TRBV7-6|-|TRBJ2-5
TGTGCCAGCAGCTGGAGATCCGGGCAAGAGACCCAGTACTTC
CASSWRSGQETQYF
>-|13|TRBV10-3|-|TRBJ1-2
TGTGCCATCAAGAATTGGACGGATAGAGGCTACACCTTC
CAIKNWTDRGYTF
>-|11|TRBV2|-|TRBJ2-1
TGTGCCAGCAGTCGAAGGAATGAGCAGTTCTTC
CASSRRNEQFF
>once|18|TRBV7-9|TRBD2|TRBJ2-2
TGTGCCAGCAGTCATACTAGCGGGGGGCCGCCGAACACCGGGGAGCTGTTTTTT
CASSHTSGGPPNTGELFF
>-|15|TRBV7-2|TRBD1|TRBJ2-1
TGTGCCAGCAGCTTAGTAACAGGGGCCTACAATGAGCAGTTCTTC
CASSLVTGAYNEQFF
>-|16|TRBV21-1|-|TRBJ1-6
TGTGCCAGCAGCGGAGGACCGACAGGGGGTAATTCACCCCTCCACTTT
CASSGGPTGGNSPLHF
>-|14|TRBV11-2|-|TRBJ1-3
TGTGCCAGCAGCCCCTACTCACAGGGAAACACCATATATTTT
CASSPYSQGNTIYF
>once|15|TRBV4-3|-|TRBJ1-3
TGCGCCAGCAGCCAACGCCGCGGCTCTGGAAACACCATATATTTT
CASSQRRGSGNTIYF
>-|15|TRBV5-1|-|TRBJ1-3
TGCGCCAGCAGCCCCCAGGGCGGCTCTGGAAACACCATATATTTT
CASSPQGGSGNTIYF
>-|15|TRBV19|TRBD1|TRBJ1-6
TGTGCCAGTAGATCGATGGGGACAGTTCATTCACCCCTCCACTTT
CASRSMGTVHSPLHF
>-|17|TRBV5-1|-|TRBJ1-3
TGCGCCAGCAGCTTGGGTCCCTTGGGGGAGTCTGGAAACACCATATATTTT
CASSLGPLGESGNTIYF
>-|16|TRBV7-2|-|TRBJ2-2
TGTGCCAGCAGCTTATTCAGCAGGGGCGGCACCGGGGAGCTGTTTTTT
CASSLFSRGGTGELFF
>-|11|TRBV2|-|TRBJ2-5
TGTGCCAGCTCCGTCGACATTACGATGTACTTC
CASSVDITMYF
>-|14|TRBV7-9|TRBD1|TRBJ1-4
TGTGCCAGCAGCTTGACAGGGTCGGCTGAAAAACTGTTTTTT
CASSLTGSAEKLFF
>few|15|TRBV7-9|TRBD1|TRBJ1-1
TGTGCCAGCAGCTGGGGGACAGGGGCTCAATCGGAAGCTTTCTTT
CASSWGTGAQSEAFF